This record concerns one T cell receptor (delta chain) sequence. This clone was detected only a few times. It has no known antigen specificity. An end of the junction differs from the germline gene, which may be a read error. Additional DNA sequences in this sample encode the identical CDR3. For bulk TCR repertoire analysis, Vgamma9/Vdelta2+ and Vdelta2-negative gammadelta T cell populations were flow-sorted out of peripheral blood mononuclear cells. The library was prepared using multiplex PCR. Sequencing instrument: Illumina MiSeq. Every sorted gammadelta T cell sample had both its TCR gamma (TRG) and TCR delta (TRD) chains sequenced. The study's own analysis went as follows. The repertoire analyses drew on clonotype tree plots, the accumulated frequency of the top 20 clonotypes, and diversity index (DI) and D75 metrics. TCRdb reran clone calling on the public reads with CATT; rows sharing one DNA sequence were then combined. The V and J calls here are based on TCRdb, not the publication. This sample holds tens of thousands of delta-chain clones; around 1.7% were observed only once. The ten most abundant clones make up approximately 15% of the sample.

These data originate in a study of γδ T cells in repeated Plasmodium falciparum infection (dated by TCRdb to the early 2020s). Context from the whole study: In the natural-infection arm, Malian children exposed to intense seasonal malaria transmission were enrolled and compared against age and gender matched Australian children. Four to six malaria-naive U.S. adults underwent four controlled human malaria infections by bites from P. falciparum NF54-infected Anopheles stephensi mosquitoes over approximately 620 days. Samples from controlled-infection subjects were taken at baseline, right before selected infections, and 21 days after each infection. Malian gammadelta TCR repertoires were analysed cross-sectionally during no-transmission periods and longitudinally across acute febrile malaria episodes. Using both natural infection in Mali and controlled human malaria infection, the study looked at the way repeated Plasmodium falciparum infection shapes the human gammadelta T cell repertoire.

The CDR3 numbers 24 residues from cysteine through phenylalanine. CDR3 DNA only is kept here, 72 bases in frame from base 1. Reading the germline V gene gives CDR1 TSWWSYY and CDR2 QGS. Findings and caveats that apply to the study as a whole: Across time and infection, the Vgamma9/Vdelta2+ TCR repertoires showed a highly stable polyclonal makeup, with many TCRgamma sequences overlapping between individuals. Because the controlled-infection cohort was small, analysis of inter-individual variability in gammadelta T cell responses was limited. Vdelta2-negative gammadelta TCR repertoires from Malian children appeared more clonally expanded, less diverse and less shared than those of Australian children. Repeated controlled infections appeared to drive waves of new clonotype selection in Vdelta2-negative, largely Vdelta1+, gammadelta TCR repertoires. Generalizability was limited because the Malian cohort was drawn from a small rural village of predominantly one ethnic group.

The chain links TRDV1 with TRDJ2, with 9 bases aligning to TRDD3. What was sequenced was gamma-delta T cells from blood. This clonotype was sampled from a pool of human donors (malaria-infected and uninfected, not separated). The CDR3 region: CALGELPHELTNRGIQKLTAQLFF. At the DNA level, the sequence is TGTGCGCTTGGGGAACTTCCTCATGAACTTACCAACCGGGGGATACAAAAGTTGACAGCACAGCTCTTCTTT.